This T cell receptor beta chain was sequenced during a study of cytomegalovirus exposure and HLA in healthy donors listed by TCRdb under 2017. For context, the study as a whole: According to an earlier analysis of 587 of the donors, roughly 180 million T cells yielded approximately 120 million unique TCR beta sequences and around 280 Gb of sequence data. Both class I and class II loci were covered by HLA typing, at four-digit resolution. A later genetic analysis took genome-wide SNP genotypes for about 65% of the roughly 670 donors and used that subset as a discovery cohort. A later analysis re-analyzed previously published TCR beta repertoires from roughly 630 donors and added high-resolution HLA genotyping to study TCR occurrence patterns. To predict cytomegalovirus infection status, the study combined high-throughput TCR immunosequencing, statistical association of individual TCRs with disease status, and machine learning. About 5 DR-DQ haplotypes were handled as single units for association and clustering, since linkage in the cohort was strong. The later analysis used no new phenotypic data to find candidate immune exposures, relying instead on TCR beta sequences and their occurrence across donors. Among around 400 genotyped donors of the cohort, an average of about 240,000 unique TCR beta nucleotide sequences were sequenced per donor, roughly 20% of them non-productive. Using immunosequencing, the study profiled T cell repertoires from 640 or so subjects and related those repertoires to cytomegalovirus serostatus. Of the roughly 400 genotyped donors, over 65% fell in the genetic ancestry cluster associated with self-reported Caucasian donors. Every repertoire in the discovery cohort had been generated on one and the same sequencing platform. In an earlier analysis of a few hundred of the donors, high-throughput TCR beta sequencing was used to judge whether each TCR beta V gene segment behaved as functional or pseudogenic. The study was designed to test whether signatures of past pathogen exposure could be identified by cataloging public T cell receptors. Donor age, sex, ethnicity and CMV serostatus were compiled alongside the repertoire data. Along with the approximately 700-subject first cohort, a separate validation cohort of over a hundred different subjects was used. An early release covering just under 650 HLA-typed donors comprised about 300 gigabases of sequencing data and around 80 million unique TCR sequences. Typing coverage varied by locus: roughly 629-640 donors for A, B, C, DRB1 and DQB1; approximately 500 for DQA1; more than 600 for DPA1; 400 to 480 for DPB1. The paper as a whole reports these results and caveats: In both the original and validation cohorts, the classifier was reported to diagnose cytomegalovirus status with high specificity and sensitivity. Roughly 15 rarely observed V segments, including chromosome 9 orphons, were excluded from the earlier analysis of approximately 500 of the donors because counts were too low. Broadly in line with IMGT annotations, most TCR beta V segments showed up in productive rearrangements about 87% or about 30% of the time in an earlier analysis of about 500 of the donors. A further reported finding was that TCR beta sequences accurately predicted the HLA-A and HLA-B alleles for most subjects in the first cohort. Several of the top co-occurrence clusters appeared to be linked to parvovirus B19, influenza, CMV and Epstein-Barr virus, according to a later analysis. Immune exposure information for the cohort was limited to CMV serostatus. A total of 164 TCR beta chains were listed by the study as associated with cytomegalovirus. Strong co-occurrence of HLA alleles, especially DR and DQ, made assigning TCR associations to individual alleles difficult. In vitro tests confirmed that a few of the cytomegalovirus-associated TCR beta chains recognize cytomegalovirus antigens. It was suggested by the authors that the approach could potentially be generalized to other disease states and immunological phenotypes. An association between a missense DCLRE1C variant and V-gene and J-gene trimming of TCR beta chains was found in a later genetic analysis and replicated in an independent cohort. A later analysis found that most CMV-associated TCR beta chains appeared HLA-restricted, with HLA associations seemingly driven largely by CMV exposure. HLA typing was unavailable for some donors at each locus, so association tests used only the typed subset. Compared with equally common non-associated chains, HLA-associated TCR beta chains in a later analysis were more clonally expanded and had lower generation probabilities. According to a later analysis, TCR association rates differed among HLA loci, with DRB1 alleles showing the most associated TCRs and HLA-C alleles showing the fewest. Some IMGT-functional V segments, including TRBV6-2 and TRBV6-3, could not be distinguished by the 87-base-pair reads and were therefore excluded. This cohort had only TCR beta chains sequenced, and the lack of alpha or paired-chain data limited which features could be detected. A later analysis associated 16,951 TCR beta sequences with specific HLA alleles at a false discovery rate of 0.05. Roughly uniform sequencing depth across donors was assumed in presence/absence analyses, although this assumption may not hold. Most TCR sequences were seen in very few donors, while some public TCRs were found in many individuals. Linkage disequilibrium might explain the correlated functional status among segregating V segments, but an unknown experimental factor could not be excluded. Compared with the roughly 600-donor mean, donors in an Asian-associated ancestry cluster had fewer N-insertions in productive TCRs, according to a later genetic analysis. A cluster of highly shared sequence variants was judged likely to represent a technical artifact of the sequencing pipeline.

This clone was seen a handful of times. Its antigen remains unidentified. No per-base quality is available; no much larger clone lies one base away. Trimming takes 1 base from V and 5 bases from J, and the germline ends sit 9 bases apart. The cysteine opens and the phenylalanine closes a CDR3 of 13 amino acids. The sequence is cut down to CDR3 DNA, 39 bases in frame from base 1. The germline V gene encodes CDR1 SGHVS and CDR2 FNYEAQ. The cohort consisted of 600 to 700 healthy bone marrow donors. At the time of sampling, all cohort members were nominally healthy, though unrecorded immune exposures were likely present. The donor was CMV seropositive and belonged to the group of about 290 seropositive cohort members. Each donor provided a peripheral blood sample, and peripheral blood mononuclear cells were used for TCR beta sequencing. The Qiagen DNeasy Blood Extraction Kit was used to extract genomic DNA from the blood cell samples.

The library was built by means of the immunoSEQ multiplex PCR assay. For the multiplex PCR, a mixture combining 60 forward primers for TCR Vbeta segments and 13 reverse primers for TCR Jbeta segments was used. The CDR3 region of rearranged TCR beta genes was amplified from genomic DNA with a multiplex PCR assay. The Illumina HiSeq System was used to sequence the amplified TCR beta libraries as 87-base-pair reads. Turning to the authors' computational methods: A later analysis counted some 80 million unique TCR beta chains across the 666 repertoires, and approximately 11 million of these chains were shared by at least two donors. A nearest-neighbor algorithm error-corrected the raw reads and collapsed the reads into unique sequences, merging closely related sequences to remove PCR and sequencing errors. CDR3 sequences were aligned to IMGT reference sequences to assign V, D and J gene segments. For a sequence to be retained, at least a six-nucleotide match to both a V gene segment and a J gene segment was required. Rearrangements were called productive when the CDR3 lacked stop codons and stayed in frame with V and J; all others were non-productive. CDR3 was defined by IMGT convention, running from the second conserved V-encoded cysteine to the conserved J-encoded phenylalanine. The earlier analysis of 450 to 750 of the donors excluded any sequence lacking an unambiguous match to a single V gene segment. An earlier analysis of approximately 590 of the donors called V segments functional above 56.7% productive rearrangements and segregating when the between-donor standard deviation exceeded 5%. A statistical classification framework was built for diagnosing cytomegalovirus status from the catalog of TCR beta chain sequences. In a later analysis, TCR nucleotide sequences were compared against IMGT/GENE-DB human TR gene sequences so that V and J genes could be assigned. A later analysis assigned CDR3 sequences and most-parsimonious VDJ recombination scenarios with the TCRdist pipeline. A later analysis defined each TCR beta chain by its CDR3 amino acid sequence plus V-gene family, and excluded reads lacking a unique V-gene family. In a later analysis, 550 to 650 highly shared, low-generation-probability nucleotide sequences were removed to address suspected cross-contamination and a sequencing artifact. For each public chain, a later analysis derived a clonal expansion index from normalized ranks of inferred template counts within each repertoire. In a later analysis, generation probabilities were computed with a VDJ recombination model fitted to out-of-frame rearrangements, and the resulting probabilities were checked against IGoR. In a later analysis, TCR-TCR, TCR-HLA and TCR-CMV co-occurrence was scored with hypergeometric tests, and a repertoire-size bias correction was applied to TCR pairs. To estimate false discovery rates, a later analysis permuted the HLA or CMV assignments 20 times. A later analysis grouped co-occurring TCRs with DBSCAN, adding TCRdist sequence similarity when clustering within HLA-allele-positive subsets. Repertoires with fewer than 30,000 or more than 120,000 public chains, plus five repertoires with anomalous nucleotide sharing, were excluded from co-occurrence clustering. The table was pulled from immuneACCESS by TCRdb, which kept in-frame rearrangements only. Such tables lose some clones; where checked, under half of the loss comes from unresolved V genes, and the rest has no known cause. The DNA was the basis for D and trimming; V, J and clone size are from that table. This sample comprises roughly 110,000 clones, less than 85% of them detected only once. 14% of the sample lies in the top ten.

Sequenced input: PBMCs. This TCR was recovered from a woman between 40 and 55 years old in good health and CMV-seropositive. The V and J genes are TRBV7-6 and TRBJ2-7, with the D segment identity uncertain. The sequenced DNA is TGTGCCAGCAGCTTAGGTATACAGAACGAGCAGTACTTC. Its protein is CASSLGIQNEQYF. When the CDR3 is completed using the reference TRBV7-6 and TRBJ2-7 genes on either side, the full variable domain is GAGVSQSPRYKVTKRGQDVALRCDPISGHVSLYWYRQALGQGPEFLTYFNYEAQQDKSGLPNDRFSAERPEGSISTLTIQRTEQRDSAMYRCASSLGIQNEQYFGPGTRLTVT.